What follows are 7 T cell receptor beta chains derived from one specimen sequenced in a study of CD8 T cells in ankylosing spondylitis. TCRdb itself ran the 5' RACE reads through MiXCR, one entry per CDR3 protein. The sample consists of a few hundred thousand distinct CDR3 sequences, under 14% of them appearing once. Source material: blood, either unsorted or a sorted T cell fraction (not recorded which). Receptors originate from a female donor with ankylosing spondylitis or in good health (not recorded which).

This clonotype was counted ten times or more. V and J are TRBV12-3 or TRBV12-4 and TRBJ1-3; D is perhaps TRBD1 (5 bases). Trimming shortened V by 5 bases and J by 0 bases, and 14 bases separated the two germline ends. This CDR3 comprises 16 residues. The CDR3: CASSQDTPFSGNTIYF. In DNA, the CDR3 is TGTGCCAGCAGTCAGGACACCCCTTTCTCTGGAAACACCATATATTTT.

A word on this clonotype: The junction shows a germline mismatch at one end, possibly a read error. This sequence joins TRBV12-3 or TRBV12-4 and TRBJ2-1; D is possibly TRBD1 or TRBD2 (7 bases each). The CDR3 runs to 19 residues. CDR3 sequence reads: CAISFNSGGGSWVYNEQFF. In DNA, the CDR3 is TGTGCCATCAGTTTTAACTCAGGGGGAGGGAGCTGGGTTTACAATGAGCAGTTCTTC.

This clonotype was observed at least ten times. This chain connects TRBV21-1 to TRBJ1-2. TRBV21-1 is listed as a pseudogene. CDR3 length: 13 amino acids. The CDR3 reads CASSLRQDYGYTF. The CDR3 bases are TGTGCCAGCAGCCTCAGACAAGACTATGGCTACACCTTC.

The table lists this clonotype with many counts. The chain carries TRBV2 and TRBJ2-1; TRBD2 matches at 11 bases. This CDR3 contains 13 residues. V dropped 5 bases and J dropped 13; count of bases not matched to a gene: 7. Germline assignment: CDR1 SNHLY and CDR2 FYNNEI. The CDR3 DNA reads TGTGCCAGCAGTCGCGGGACTAGCGGATTCCAGTTCTTC. It is translated as CASSRGTSGFQFF.

This clonotype was seen at least ten times. The V call is TRBV4-1, the J call TRBJ1-4; weak D call: TRBD1 (5 bases). The CDR3 is 14 amino acids. V was clipped by 1 base and J by 6 bases, with 9 bases between them. Germline V gene lookup returns CDR1 MGHRA and CDR2 YSYEKL. The CDR3 here is CASSQVGVYEKLFF. As DNA, the CDR3 is TGCGCCAGCAGCCAAGTGGGGGTTTATGAAAAACTGTTTTTT.

The chain joins TRBV4-2 to TRBJ2-4, with TRBD2 matching over 9 bases. This CDR3 has 21 residues. The germline gives CDR1 LGHNA, CDR2 YNFKEQ. V was pared by 6 bases and J by 7 bases, with 28 bases of the junction left unmatched. CDR3 loop: CASSRTVLGGQARREGNIQYF. The CDR3 coding sequence is TGTGCCAGCAGTAGGACGGTTCTCGGCGGGCAGGCCCGGCGGGAGGGGAACATTCAGTACTTC.

The chain links TRBV5-1 to TRBJ1-4, with a possible D match to TRBD1 (5 bases). V dropped 3 bases and J dropped 7 bases, with 16 bases sitting between them. Germline assignment: CDR1 SGHRS and CDR2 YFSETQ. This CDR3 spans 15 amino acids. The chain's CDR3 is CASSSGLRRGEKLFF. The CDR3 DNA is TGCGCCAGCAGCTCGGGCCTCCGAAGGGGTGAAAAACTGTTTTTT.